One and the same sample provided the 16 T cell receptor beta chains below, sequenced in a study of T cell repertoires in cytomegalovirus infection. TCRdb processed the reads anew with MiXCR; each CDR3 protein has one entry. This table has roughly 500,000 distinct CDR3 sequences, about 11% appearing once. The specimen was PBMCs. The receptors here all came from a human donor in good health (CMV status not recorded). Some clones in this sample may be carry-over from other donors' samples.

At least ten counts were recorded for this clonotype. The chain couples TRBV7-6 to TRBJ2-6; possibly TRBD1 for D (5 bases). The V end was cut by 5 bases, the J end by 1 base, with 9 bases between. The length of the CDR3 is 15 residues. Germline V gene sequence: CDR1 SGHVS, CDR2 FNYEAQ. The CDR3 is CASSTGASGANVLTF. In DNA, the CDR3 is TGTGCCAGCAGCACAGGTGCTTCTGGGGCCAACGTCCTGACTTTC.

This clonotype was observed many times. V and J are TRBV7-2 and TRBJ1-2; a weak D match, TRBD1 (5 bases). There are 13 residues in the CDR3. V was clipped by 5 bases and J by 5 bases, with 12 bases between them. Germline CDR1 and CDR2: SGHTA and FQGNSA. CDR3 in amino acids: CASSPSRGYGYTF. Written as DNA, the CDR3 is TGTGCCAGCAGCCCCAGCCGGGGGTATGGCTACACCTTC.

This clonotype was found many times. The V and J genes are TRBV4-1 and TRBJ2-7; TRBD1 is a possible D gene (5 bases). Trimming took off 1 base at V and 0 bases at J, with 13 bases between the two ends. Germline CDR1 is MGHRA and CDR2 is YSYEKL. The CDR3 totals 16 residues. The CDR3 nucleotides read TGCGCCAGCAGCCAAGGAAGGGGCCCCAACTCCTACGAGCAGTACTTC. Protein: CASSQGRGPNSYEQYF.

This clonotype showed up many times. The chain couples TRBV7-8 to TRBJ1-2; 7 bases map to TRBD1. V was clipped by 1 base and J by 6 bases; unmatched bases: 11. Germline V CDR1 and CDR2: SGHVS, FQNEAQ. The CDR3 is made up of 16 amino acids. The CDR3 DNA reads as TGTGCCAGCAGCTTAGTTAGGCAGGGGGGTCTCCATGGCTACACCTTC. Translation: CASSLVRQGGLHGYTF.

This clonotype was picked up many times. CDR3 sequence: CASSSSSGRAEQETQYF. As DNA, the CDR3 is TGTGCCAGCAGTTCCTCTAGCGGGAGGGCCGAACAAGAGACCCAGTACTTC. The chain joins TRBV12-3 or TRBV12-4 to TRBJ2-5; 12 bases are shared with TRBD2. The V segment lost 4 bases and the J segment 2 bases; nucleotides outside the gene matches: 8. This CDR3 has 17 residues.

This clonotype has more than one count but fewer than ten. V and J are TRBV2 and TRBJ2-1, with TRBD1 matching 7 bases. The CDR3 loop spans 13 amino acids. J gave up 10 bases and V 5 bases, and 8 bases lay outside the gene matches. CDR1 SNHLY and CDR2 FYNNEI come from the germline V gene. The CDR3: CASSQGTVGEQFF. Here the CDR3 DNA reads TGTGCCAGCAGTCAGGGGACAGTCGGCGAGCAGTTCTTC.

This clonotype was found many times. The chain uses TRBV12-3 or TRBV12-4 and TRBJ2-2; weak D call: TRBD1 (6 bases). This CDR3 spans 14 amino acids. Trimming left V 6 bases short and J 5 bases short, with 13 bases between. The CDR3 nucleotides read TGTGCCAGCAGGGCGACAGGATCAACCGGGGAGCTGTTTTTT. Protein product: CASRATGSTGELFF.

This clonotype occurred many times. The V call is TRBV6-2 or TRBV6-3, the J call TRBJ2-2; 14 positions agree with TRBD2. CDR1 is MNHEY, CDR2 SVGEGT, per germline. The V and J ends lost 2 bases and 1 base, in that order; junction bases with no gene match: 3. The CDR3 is 18 residues long. CDR3 protein: CASSYRGLAGVNTGELFF. CDR3 bases: TGTGCCAGCAGTTACAGGGGACTAGCGGGAGTGAACACCGGGGAGCTGTTTTTT.

This clonotype was seen many times. The CDR3 DNA is TGTGCCACCAGTGATCGCCCGACAGGTCCAGGCAAAAACATTCAGTACTTC. It specifies CATSDRPTGPGKNIQYF. J is TRBJ2-4 and V is TRBV24-1; TRBD1 is a possible D gene (6 bases). The CDR3 runs 17 residues. Germline CDR1 KGHDR, CDR2 SFDVKD. Trimming removed 3 bases from V and 3 bases from J, with 17 bases in between.

Ten or more counts support this clonotype. The rearrangement links TRBV5-6 to TRBJ1-2, with a tentative D call TRBD1 (5 bases). Germline CDR1 is SGHDT and CDR2 is YYEEEE. This CDR3 has 16 residues. Trimming shortened V by 2 bases and J by 8 bases, and 22 bases separated the two germline ends. CDR3 loop: CASSFTTGPTFGGYTF. Written as DNA, the CDR3 is TGTGCCAGCAGCTTTACCACGGGACCGACCTTTGGAGGCTACACCTTC.

This clonotype showed up many times. V and J are TRBV10-3 and TRBJ2-1; 7 nucleotides agree with TRBD2. The CDR3 length is 13 residues. Germline CDR1 is ENHRY and CDR2 is SYGVKD. J was trimmed by 5 bases and V by 8 bases; bases with no gene match: 6. CDR3 nucleotides: TGTGCCATCGGCCCACGGGGGGACAATGAGCAGTTCTTC. This codes for CAIGPRGDNEQFF.

This clonotype was seen at least ten times. This chain links TRBV23-1 with TRBJ1-5, with 10 bases that match TRBD1. TRBV23-1 is assigned to the ORF class and has an uncertain function. V trimming: 4 bases; J trimming: 4 bases; junction bases outside the gene matches: 10. The CDR3 spans 17 residues. CDR3 loop: CASSPYPRDRGNQPQHF. Here the CDR3 DNA reads TGCGCCAGCAGTCCCTATCCCCGGGACAGGGGTAATCAGCCCCAGCATTTT.

This clonotype was detected many times. The rearrangement uses TRBV24-1 and TRBJ1-1; D possibly corresponds to TRBD1 (5 bases). Germline-derived CDR1 and CDR2 are KGHDR and SFDVKD. The CDR3 sequence is 13 residues long. The ends were cut back, 2 bases at V and 4 bases at J, with 7 bases in the middle. DNA for the CDR3: TGTGCCACCAGTGATTGGGGGGGCACTGAAGCTTTCTTT. Its protein product is CATSDWGGTEAFF.

This clonotype occurred a few times. The chain combines TRBV19 with TRBJ2-1; 7 bases align to TRBD1. J gave up 4 bases and V 2 bases, and 5 bases lay outside the gene matches. The CDR3 has 15 amino acids. CDR1 and CDR2 from the germline V gene are LNHDA and SQIVND (reference sequence). DNA of the CDR3: TGTGCCAGTAGTATAAAGGGGGCGATTTACAATGAGCAGTTCTTC. Amino acids: CASSIKGAIYNEQFF.

This clonotype has a count of ten or more. This chain links TRBV28 with TRBJ1-1, with TRBD1 as a possible D gene (6 bases). Germline V lookup: CDR1 MDHEN, CDR2 SYDVKM. Deletions cut 6 bases from V and 1 base from J, with 15 bases between. The CDR3 has 15 amino acids. The CDR3 DNA follows: TGTGCCAGCAGCCTATTCACAGGGCAGAACACTGAAGCTTTCTTT. Protein sequence: CASSLFTGQNTEAFF.

This clonotype occurred many times. This chain joins TRBV19 and TRBJ1-2; no reliable D call. The V end lost 3 bases, the J end lost 0 bases, and 5 bases lay between the germline ends. This CDR3 is built from 13 residues. The germline gives CDR1 LNHDA, CDR2 SQIVND (reference sequence). CDR3 nucleotides: TGTGCCAGTAGTATTTCAGCTAACTATGGCTACACCTTC. This translates into CASSISANYGYTF.